The next 10 T cell receptor beta chains were all read from a single sample in a study of post-analysis software for immune sequencing data. The antigens of these receptors remain unknown. The study, taken as a whole, reports: TRBV5-6, TRBV5-1 and TRBV20-1 were among roughly 5 TRBV segments more frequent in patients than controls.

Libraries were made from TCR beta cDNA, and they carried unique molecular identifiers. MiXCR was run by TCRdb on the PCR reads, yielding one entry per CDR3 protein. The sample includes roughly 180,000 distinct CDR3 sequences, 25% to 35% of them seen just once. The specimen sequenced was blood. Receptors originate from a girl under 18 with multiple sclerosis.

This clonotype was picked up many times. The chain carries TRBV24-1 and TRBJ2-1; no definite D call. Germline V CDR1 and CDR2: KGHDR, SFDVKD. The CDR3 loop spans 13 amino acids. V lost 9 bases and J 0 bases, leaving 8 bases between the germline ends. The CDR3 here is CATGHYSYNEQFF. In nucleotides, the CDR3 is TGTGCCACCGGGCACTACTCCTACAATGAGCAGTTCTTC.

This clonotype has more than one count but fewer than ten. V usage is TRBV10-1 and J usage is TRBJ2-1; 9 positions match TRBD2. V dropped 8 bases and J dropped 1; count of bases not matched to a gene: 3. Germline CDR1 reads WNHNN; CDR2 reads SYGVQD (reference sequence). This CDR3 comprises 14 residues. The CDR3 region is CASGTSGSYNEQFF. CDR3 in DNA: TGCGCCAGCGGAACTAGCGGGTCCTACAATGAGCAGTTCTTC.

In its sample, this clonotype was seen once. The V gene is TRBV29-1, the J gene TRBJ2-3; D might be TRBD1 (5 bases). Germline V CDR1 and CDR2: SQVTM, ANQGSEA. Trimming took off 4 bases at V and 3 bases at J, with 11 bases between the two ends. CDR3 length equals 13 residues. The CDR3: CSVVVRVTDTQYF. CDR3 DNA: TGCAGCGTTGTGGTCAGGGTTACAGATACGCAGTATTTT.

In this sample, this clonotype turned up many times. J is TRBJ2-5 and V is TRBV12-3 or TRBV12-4; 7 bases agree with TRBD1. With the DNA end fitting TRBJ2-7 better, the J assignment may be wrong. This CDR3 comprises 12 residues. In nucleotides, the CDR3 is TGTGCCAGCAGTCACGACAGGGTCGAGCAGTACTTC. Amino acids: CASSHDRVEQYF.

This clonotype was counted at least ten times. This chain joins TRBV7-3 and TRBJ2-3; D remains ambiguous. There are 13 residues in the CDR3. Germline assignment: CDR1 SGHTA and CDR2 FQGTGA. V lost 3 bases to trimming and J lost 3 bases, with 7 bases between them. CDR3 sequence: CASSFSRTDTQYF. As DNA, the CDR3 is TGTGCCAGCAGCTTCAGCAGAACAGATACGCAGTATTTT.

For this clonotype: A much bigger clone sits one base away, suggesting this may be a read error. The V and J genes are TRBV7-2 and TRBJ2-5; D gene ambiguous. The V gene's germline CDR1 is SGHTA and CDR2 FQGNSA. Trimming stripped 1 base from V and 5 bases from J, with 8 bases between. CDR3 length: 13 amino acids. CDR3 protein: CASSLGWMETQYF. Written as DNA, the CDR3 is TGTGCCAGCAGCTTAGGTTGGATGGAGACCCAGTACTTC.

V and J are TRBV12-3 or TRBV12-4 and TRBJ1-2; D is unresolved. Trimming took off 3 bases at V and 5 bases at J, with 7 bases between the two ends. The CDR3 extends over 12 amino acids. CDR3 DNA sequence: TGTGCCAGCAGTTTGGATGTATATGGCTACACCTTC. This translates into CASSLDVYGYTF.

This clonotype has only a few counts. This chain uses TRBV20-1 with TRBJ1-5, with a weak D call TRBD1 (5 bases). Germline values: CDR1 DFQATT, CDR2 SNEGSKA (reference sequence). The CDR3 extends over 15 amino acids. The V end lost 0 bases, the J end lost 7 bases, and 16 bases lay between the germline ends. The CDR3 region has the DNA TGCAGTGCTAGAGATTTGTCCGGGAGGGACCAGCCCCAGCATTTT. This codes for CSARDLSGRDQPQHF.

As concerns this clonotype: This may be a read error: a much more frequent sequence differs by one nucleotide. V gene TRBV20-1 combines with J gene TRBJ1-5, with D unresolved. Germline assignment: CDR1 DFQATT and CDR2 SNEGSKA (reference sequence). The germline V and J ends were trimmed by 3 bases and 13 bases, with 19 bases remaining between them. The CDR3 runs 13 residues. CDR3 region: CSASLRPTDTQHF. Here the CDR3 DNA reads TGCAGTGCTAGTTTGCGACCCACAGATACGCAGCATTTT.

This clonotype appeared many times. CDR3 nucleotide sequence: TGCAGCATTAAGGACTGGAACTATGGCTACACCTTC. It specifies CSIKDWNYGYTF. The gene calls are TRBV29-1 and TRBJ1-2; D remains ambiguous. Trimming took off 8 bases at V and 2 bases at J, with 12 bases between the two ends. The CDR3 totals 12 residues. The V gene's germline CDR1 is SQVTM and CDR2 ANQGSEA.